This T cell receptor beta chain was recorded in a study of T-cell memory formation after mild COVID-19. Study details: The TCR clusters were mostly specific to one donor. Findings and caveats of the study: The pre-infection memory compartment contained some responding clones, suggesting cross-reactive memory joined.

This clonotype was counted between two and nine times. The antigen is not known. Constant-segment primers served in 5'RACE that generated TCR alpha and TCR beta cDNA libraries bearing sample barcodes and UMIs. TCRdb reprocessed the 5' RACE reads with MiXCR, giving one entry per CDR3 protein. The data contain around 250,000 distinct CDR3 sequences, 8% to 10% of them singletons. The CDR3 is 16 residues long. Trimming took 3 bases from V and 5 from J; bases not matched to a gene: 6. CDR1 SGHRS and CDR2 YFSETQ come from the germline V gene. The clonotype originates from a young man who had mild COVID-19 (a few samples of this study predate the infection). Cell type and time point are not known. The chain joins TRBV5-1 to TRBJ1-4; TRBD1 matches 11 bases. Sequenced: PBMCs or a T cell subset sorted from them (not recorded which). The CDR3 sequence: CASSYGQGAANEKLFF. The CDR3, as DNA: TGCGCCAGCAGCTACGGACAGGGGGCGGCAAATGAAAAACTGTTTTTT.